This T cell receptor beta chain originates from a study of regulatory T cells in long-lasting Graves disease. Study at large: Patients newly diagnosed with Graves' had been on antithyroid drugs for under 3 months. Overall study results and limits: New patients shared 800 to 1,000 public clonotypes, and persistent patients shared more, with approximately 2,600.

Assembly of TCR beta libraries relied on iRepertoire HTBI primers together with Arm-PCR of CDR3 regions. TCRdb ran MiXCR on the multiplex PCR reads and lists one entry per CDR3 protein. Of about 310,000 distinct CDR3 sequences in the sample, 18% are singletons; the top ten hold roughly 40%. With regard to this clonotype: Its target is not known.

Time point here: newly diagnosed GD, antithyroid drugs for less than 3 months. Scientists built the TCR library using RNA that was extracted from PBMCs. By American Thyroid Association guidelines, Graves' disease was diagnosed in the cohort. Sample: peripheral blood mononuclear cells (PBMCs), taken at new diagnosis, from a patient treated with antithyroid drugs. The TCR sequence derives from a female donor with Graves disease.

The CDR3 DNA follows: TGTGCCAGCAGCTTCGGGGTGTCTGGGGTGGTAGAGACCCAGTACTTC. Translation gives CASSFGVSGVVETQYF. This chain uses TRBV7-9 with TRBJ2-5; possibly TRBD2 for D (5 bases). Germline assignment: CDR1 SEHNR and CDR2 FQNEAQ (reference sequence). This CDR3 is 16 amino acids long. The ends were cut back, 3 bases at V and 4 bases at J, with 18 bases in the middle. The whole variable domain, filled in from reference TRBV7-9 and TRBJ2-5, reads DTGVSQNPRHKITKRGQNVTFRCDPISEHNRLYWYRQTLGQGPEFLTYFQNEAQLEKSRLLSDRFSAERPKGSFSTLEIQRTEQGDSAMYLCASSFGVSGVVETQYFGPGTRLLVL.